This T cell receptor beta chain is drawn from a study of cytomegalovirus exposure and HLA in healthy donors. General study points: Analyzed later, most CMV-associated TCR beta chains appeared HLA-restricted. Exclusion applied to some V segments, including TRBV6-2 and TRBV6-3, as they were indistinguishable. A later analysis reportedly identified an Asian-associated ancestry cluster as carrying fewer N-insertions than the approximately 670-donor mean. According to an earlier analysis, most TCR beta V segments yielded productive rearrangements about 87% or about 30% of the time.

A note on this clone: Its target is not known.

60 Vbeta and 13 Jbeta primers were used in PCR. Only in-frame clones appear in the TCRdb table, and some are missing; sequencing was by immunoSEQ multiplex PCR. The sample gives 140,000 or so clones, 80% to 85% of which show up once; under 3.5% is in the top ten. The CDR3 contains 16 residues. Trimming removed 0 bases from V and 5 bases from J, with 17 bases in between. Looked up from germline, CDR1 is MNHNY and CDR2 is SVGAGI (reference sequence). Specimen: PBMCs. The receptor comes from a woman younger than 45 in good health and CMV-seronegative. The gene calls are TRBV6-6 and TRBJ2-7; unclear D gene. The CDR3 DNA reads TGTGCCAGCAGTTACTCGTCCCCCCCTGTCCGGGACGAGCAGTACTTC. The encoded protein is CASSYSSPPVRDEQYF.